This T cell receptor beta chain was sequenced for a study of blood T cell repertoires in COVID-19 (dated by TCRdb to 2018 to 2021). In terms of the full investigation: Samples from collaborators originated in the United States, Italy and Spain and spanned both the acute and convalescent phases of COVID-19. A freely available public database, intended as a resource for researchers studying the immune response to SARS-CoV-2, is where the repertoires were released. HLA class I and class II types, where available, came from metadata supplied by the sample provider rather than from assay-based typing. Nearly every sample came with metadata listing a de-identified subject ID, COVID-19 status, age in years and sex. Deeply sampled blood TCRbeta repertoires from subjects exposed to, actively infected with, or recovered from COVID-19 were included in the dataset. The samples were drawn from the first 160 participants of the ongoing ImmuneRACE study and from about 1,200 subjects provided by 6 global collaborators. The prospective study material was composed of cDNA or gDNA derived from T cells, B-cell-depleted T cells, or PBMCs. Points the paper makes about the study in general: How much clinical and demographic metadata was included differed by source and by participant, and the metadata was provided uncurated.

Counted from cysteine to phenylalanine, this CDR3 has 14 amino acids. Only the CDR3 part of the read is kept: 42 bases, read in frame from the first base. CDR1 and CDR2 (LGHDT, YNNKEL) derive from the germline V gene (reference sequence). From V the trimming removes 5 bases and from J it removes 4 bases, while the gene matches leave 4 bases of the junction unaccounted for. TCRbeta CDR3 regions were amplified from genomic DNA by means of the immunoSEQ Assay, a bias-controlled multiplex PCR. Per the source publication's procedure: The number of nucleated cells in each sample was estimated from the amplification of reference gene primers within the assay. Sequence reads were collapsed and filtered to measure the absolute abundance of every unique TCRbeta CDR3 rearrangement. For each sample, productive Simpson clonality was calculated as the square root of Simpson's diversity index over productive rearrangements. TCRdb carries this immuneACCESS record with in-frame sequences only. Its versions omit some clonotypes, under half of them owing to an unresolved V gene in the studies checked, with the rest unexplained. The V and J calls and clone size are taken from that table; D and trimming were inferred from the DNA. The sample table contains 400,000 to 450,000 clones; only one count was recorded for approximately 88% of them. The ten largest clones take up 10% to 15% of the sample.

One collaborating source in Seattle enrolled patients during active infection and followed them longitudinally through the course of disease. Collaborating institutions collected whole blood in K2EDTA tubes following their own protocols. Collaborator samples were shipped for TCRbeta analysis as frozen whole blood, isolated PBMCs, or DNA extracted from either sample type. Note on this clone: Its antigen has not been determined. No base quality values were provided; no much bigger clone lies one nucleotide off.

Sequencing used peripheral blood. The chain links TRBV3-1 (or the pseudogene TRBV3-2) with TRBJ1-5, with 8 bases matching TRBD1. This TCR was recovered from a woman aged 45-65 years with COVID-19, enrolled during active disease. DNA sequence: TGTGCCAGCAGCAGGGACAGGTCAAATCAGCCCCAGCATTTT. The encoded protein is CASSRDRSNQPQHF.